One sample yielded the 5 T cell receptor beta chains listed below, sequenced in a study of blood T cell repertoires in COVID-19. Data came from immunoSEQ multiplex PCR; TCRdb stores just in-frame clones and leaves some out. The repertoire holds approximately 18,000 clones, with over 75% as singletons. Sequenced material: peripheral blood. Source of these receptors: a human donor with active COVID-19. The donor label of this sample is uncertain.

V usage is TRBV19 and J usage is TRBJ2-1; D perhaps matches TRBD1 (6 bases). Trimming stripped 5 bases from V and 0 bases from J, with 11 bases between. CDR3 length: 15 residues. Germline CDR1 and CDR2: LNHDA and SQIVND (reference sequence). As DNA, the CDR3 is TGTGCCAGTAGTTTAGGACAGAGCTCCTACAATGAGCAGTTCTTC. Translating gives CASSLGQSSYNEQFF.

This chain uses TRBV5-1 with TRBJ1-2; 9 bases line up with TRBD1. The CDR3 sequence is 15 residues long. Trimming removed 0 bases from V and 3 bases from J; junction bases left unmatched: 3. Germline lookup yields CDR1 SGHRS and CDR2 YFSETQ. CDR3 protein: CASSLGDRDHYGYTF. The CDR3 bases are TGCGCCAGCAGCTTGGGGGACAGGGATCACTATGGCTACACCTTC.

The V gene is TRBV27, the J gene TRBJ2-4; weak D call: TRBD1 (6 bases). The V gene's germline CDR1 is MNHEY and CDR2 SMNVEV (reference sequence). V was cut by 4 bases and J by 9 bases, with 19 bases left in between. The CDR3 length is 15 residues. DNA of the CDR3: TGTGCCAGCAGTTCCTCGCGGATAAAAGGGGGCATTCAGTACTTC. Translation: CASSSSRIKGGIQYF.

This sequence joins TRBV9 and TRBJ2-3, with 8 bases identical to TRBD2. The CDR3 is 17 amino acids. Germline V gene sequence: CDR1 SGDLS, CDR2 YYNGEE. With 0 bases clipped from V and 3 bases from J, the junction kept 9 bases outside the gene matches. The CDR3 is CASSVATSGGPTDTQYF. The CDR3 nucleotides are TGTGCCAGCAGCGTAGCTACGTCGGGGGGGCCGACAGATACGCAGTATTTT.

The V gene is TRBV10-3, the J gene TRBJ2-3; D not resolved. V lost 4 bases, J lost 6 bases, and 17 bases lay in between. The CDR3 consists of 15 residues. Germline V gene sequence: CDR1 ENHRY, CDR2 SYGVKD. Written as DNA, the CDR3 is TGTGCCATCAGTGGCATGGCCGATATAATGGATACGCAGTATTTT. Protein product: CAISGMADIMDTQYF.